This T cell receptor (beta chain) was documented in a study of memory CD4+ T cells and cytomegalovirus serostatus. A single count supports this clone. Methods used by the authors: Out-of-frame sequences were removed, leaving 2 million or so distinct TCRbeta sequences. Produced via immunoSEQ multiplex PCR; TCRdb's table is partial and in-frame only. V, J and clone size are those of that table, while D and trimming were read from the DNA. The sample holds 48,000 or so clones, roughly 78% seen once. The sort gate was single viable CD3+CD4+CD8-CD45RO+ cells for memory CD4+ T cells. CMV serostatus came from serum IgG against pp150, pp28, p38, p52. The clonotype originates from an adult in good health and CMV-seronegative. What was sequenced was memory CD4+ T cells from blood.

DNA of the CDR3: TGTGCCAGCAGCACTACAATGAACACTGAAGCTTTCTTT. Residues: CASSTTMNTEAFF. The chain recombines TRBV6-6 with TRBJ1-1, with D uncertain. V dropped 6 bases and J dropped 0 bases, with 8 bases sitting between them. Germline loops: CDR1 MNHNY, CDR2 SVGAGI (reference sequence). The length of the CDR3 is 13 residues.